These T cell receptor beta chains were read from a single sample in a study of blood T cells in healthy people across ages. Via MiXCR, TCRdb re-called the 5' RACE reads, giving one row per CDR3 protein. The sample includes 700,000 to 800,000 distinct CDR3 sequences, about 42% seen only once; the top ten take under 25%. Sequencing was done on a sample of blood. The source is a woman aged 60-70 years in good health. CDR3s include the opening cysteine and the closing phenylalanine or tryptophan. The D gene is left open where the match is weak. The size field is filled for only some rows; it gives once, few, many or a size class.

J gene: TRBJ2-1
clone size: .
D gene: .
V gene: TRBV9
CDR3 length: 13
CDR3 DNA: TGTGCCAGCAGCGTAGTTCCGGAGAATGAACAGTTCTTC
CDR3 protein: CASSVVPENEQFF

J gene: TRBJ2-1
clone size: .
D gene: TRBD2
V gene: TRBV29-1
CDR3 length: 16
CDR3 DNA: TGCAGCGTTGAGGAAAGTGGTCGGGGGGTTAGTGGTGAGCAGTTCTTC
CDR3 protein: CSVEESGRGVSGEQFF

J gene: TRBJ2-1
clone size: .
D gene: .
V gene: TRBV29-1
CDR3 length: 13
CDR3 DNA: TGCAGCGTTCTCCAGGGCTCCTACAATGAGCAGTTCTTC
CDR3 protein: CSVLQGSYNEQFF

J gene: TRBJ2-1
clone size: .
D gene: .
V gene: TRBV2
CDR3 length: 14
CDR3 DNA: TGTGCCACCTTACTAGAAACCAGAGCGGGTGAGCAGTTCTTC
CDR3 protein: CATLLETRAGEQFF

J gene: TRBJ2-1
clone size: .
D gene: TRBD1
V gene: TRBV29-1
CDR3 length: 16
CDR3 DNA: TGCAGCGTTGCGGGACAGGTCTCCAAGACGTACAATGAGCAGTTCTTC
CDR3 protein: CSVAGQVSKTYNEQFF

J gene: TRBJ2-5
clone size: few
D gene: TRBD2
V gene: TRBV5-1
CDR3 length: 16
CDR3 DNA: TGCGCCAGCAGCTCAGTAGCGGGGGGGCCGAAGGAGACCCAGTACTTC
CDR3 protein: CASSSVAGGPKETQYF

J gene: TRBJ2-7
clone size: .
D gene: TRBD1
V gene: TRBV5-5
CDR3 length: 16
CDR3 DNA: TGTGCCAGCAGCTTGCCTCCGGACAGGGCATCCTACGAGCAGTACTTC
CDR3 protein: CASSLPPDRASYEQYF

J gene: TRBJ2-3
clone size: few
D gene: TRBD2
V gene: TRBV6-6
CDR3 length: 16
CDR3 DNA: TGTGCCAGCAGTCTCCGACTAGCGATGAGCACAGATACGCAGTATTTT
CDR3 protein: CASSLRLAMSTDTQYF

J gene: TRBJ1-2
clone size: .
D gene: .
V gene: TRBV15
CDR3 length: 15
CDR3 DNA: TGTGCCACCACCCCTGAGGCGGCAAAACACTATGGCTACACCTTC
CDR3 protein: CATTPEAAKHYGYTF

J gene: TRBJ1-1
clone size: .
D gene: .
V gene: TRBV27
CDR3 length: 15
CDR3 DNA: TGTGCCAGCAATTCGCCAGAAGGCTTAAACACTGAAGCTTTCTTT
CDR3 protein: CASNSPEGLNTEAFF